Given below is one T cell receptor beta chain in context. The PCR made use of 60 Vbeta and 13 Jbeta primers. Sequenced by immunoSEQ multiplex PCR; TCRdb stores in-frame clones only, minus some. The profile covers 150,000 to 200,000 clones, with around three quarters appearing a single time and over 12% taken by the ten largest. The germline V gene has CDR1 LGHNT and CDR2 FRNRAP. V was shortened by 5 bases and J by 1 base, with 14 bases between the two germline ends. This CDR3 comprises 15 residues. This specimen belongs to a study of cytomegalovirus exposure and HLA in healthy donors. This receptor was obtained from a woman aged 30 to 39 in good health and CMV-seropositive. The sample was PBMCs. The chain employs TRBV12-5 and TRBJ1-1; unclear D gene. CDR3 coding DNA: TGTGCTAGTGGTCCCCCGGACTTACCGAACACTGAAGCTTTCTTT. Its translation is CASGPPDLPNTEAFF.